The clone carrying this T cell receptor (beta chain) occurred many times. Unique molecular identifiers featured in how the TCRbeta library was prepared. One entry per CDR3 protein results from TCRdb running MiXCR on the PCR reads. The sample records a few hundred thousand distinct CDR3 sequences, roughly a tenth being singletons. The record originates from a study of T-cell reconstitution after alpha-beta-depleted transplantation in children. Trimming stripped 6 bases from V and 6 bases from J, with 21 bases between. The germline V gene encodes CDR1 ENHRY and CDR2 SYGVKD. The CDR3 spans 16 residues. The receptor comes from a human donor who donated a stem cell graft to a child with SCID. The chain is built from TRBV10-3 and TRBJ1-5; no firm D call. The sample in question was PBMCs from the stem cell graft donor, obtained from the stem cell graft. This CDR3 reads CAISDRTGNGGQPQHF. The CDR3, as DNA: TGTGCCATCAGCGACCGGACGGGAAATGGTGGTCAGCCCCAGCATTTT.